The subject of this entry is one T cell receptor beta chain. This sample is part of a study of T cell responses to AZD1222 COVID-19 vaccine. In germline, CDR1 is SGHTA, CDR2 FQGNSA. V lost 0 bases and J 3 bases, leaving 11 bases between the germline ends. CDR3 length equals 15 residues. The protocol was immunoSEQ multiplex PCR, while the TCRdb copy is restricted to in-frame clones and leaves out a portion. Of 85,000 to 90,000 clones listed, 90% were seen once; the top ten hold 3%. The chain joins TRBV7-2 to TRBJ1-1; TRBD1 might be the D (5 bases). The source was peripheral blood, collected on day 0 of AZD1222 vaccination. The TCR comes from an adult in good health. CDR3 DNA sequence: TGTGCCAGCAGCTTAGCCCTCACGGGGCACACTGAAGCTTTCTTT. The encoded protein is CASSLALTGHTEAFF. Drawing the rest from reference TRBV7-2 and TRBJ1-1, the complete variable domain is GAGVSQSPSNKVTEKGKDVELRCDPISGHTALYWYRQSLGQGLEFLIYFQGNSAPDKSGLPSDRFSAERTGGSVSTLTIQRTQQEDSAVYLCASSLALTGHTEAFFGQGTRLTVV.